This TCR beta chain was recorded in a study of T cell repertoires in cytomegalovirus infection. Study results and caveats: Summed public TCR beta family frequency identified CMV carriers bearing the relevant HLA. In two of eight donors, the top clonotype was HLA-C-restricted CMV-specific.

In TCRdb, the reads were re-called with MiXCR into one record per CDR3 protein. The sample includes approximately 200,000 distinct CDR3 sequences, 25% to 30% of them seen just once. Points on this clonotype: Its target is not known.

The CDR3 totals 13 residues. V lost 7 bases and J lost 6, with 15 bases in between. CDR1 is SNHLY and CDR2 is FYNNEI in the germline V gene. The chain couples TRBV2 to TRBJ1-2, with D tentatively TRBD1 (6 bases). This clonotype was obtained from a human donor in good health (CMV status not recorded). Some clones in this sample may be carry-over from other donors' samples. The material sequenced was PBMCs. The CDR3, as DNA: TGTGCCAGCACCCTGGACAGCGAAAATGGCTACACCTTC. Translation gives CASTLDSENGYTF.